What follows are 26 T cell receptor beta chains derived from one specimen sequenced in a study of T cells in narcolepsy. Profiled with immunoSEQ multiplex PCR; TCRdb holds only in-frame clones, not every one. Among about 34,000 clones, about 81% were seen once, and the ten largest hold 2% to 3%. The sample consisted of CD45RA- memory CD4+ T cells from PBMCs. The receptor set was obtained from a human donor with narcolepsy.

The rearrangement links TRBV27 to TRBJ1-5; a possible D gene is TRBD1 (5 bases). The V gene lost 5 bases and the J gene lost 6 bases, with 32 bases spanning the gap. Germline loops: CDR1 MNHEY, CDR2 SMNVEV (reference sequence). The CDR3 is 20 residues long. The CDR3 reads CASSPQSLQAGGEARQPQHF. The CDR3 nucleotides are TGTGCCAGCAGTCCCCAATCCCTACAGGCGGGGGGAGAAGCACGTCAGCCCCAGCATTTT.

The chain carries TRBV10-3 and TRBJ1-2, with D possibly being TRBD1 (5 bases). The CDR3 sequence is 14 residues long. Germline values: CDR1 ENHRY, CDR2 SYGVKD. The germline V and J ends were trimmed by 2 bases and 7 bases, with 14 bases remaining between them. The CDR3 DNA follows: TGTGCCATCAGTGAGAGGGACCGGGCGGGTGGCTACACCTTC. It translates to CAISERDRAGGYTF.

The chain links TRBV9 to TRBJ2-1; D is ambiguous. The CDR3 is 15 residues long. Germline V CDR1 and CDR2: SGDLS, YYNGEE. Between the trimmed V and J ends, which lost 0 bases and 5 bases, there was a span of 12 bases. This CDR3 reads CASSVGPADDNEQFF. The CDR3 DNA sequence: TGTGCCAGCAGCGTAGGCCCAGCCGACGACAATGAGCAGTTCTTC.

V and J are TRBV10-3 and TRBJ1-1; D remains ambiguous. Trimming left V 4 bases short and J 5 bases short, with 11 bases between. The length of the CDR3 is 13 residues. Germline loops: CDR1 ENHRY, CDR2 SYGVKD. CDR3 protein: CAISGGMGTEAFF. The CDR3 nucleotides read TGTGCCATCAGTGGTGGAATGGGAACTGAAGCTTTCTTT.

This clone appeared a single time. The rearrangement links TRBV14 to TRBJ1-2; D call uncertain. CDR3 size: 14 residues. From germline, CDR1 is SGHDN and CDR2 FVKESK. V was trimmed by 0 bases and J by 4 bases, leaving 9 bases between them. The DNA of the CDR3 is TGTGCCAGCAGCCAAGATCCATGGGTCTATGGCTACACCTTC. It specifies CASSQDPWVYGYTF.

This sequence joins TRBV9 and TRBJ2-2, with D perhaps matching TRBD1 (5 bases). This CDR3 contains 15 residues. V was shortened by 0 bases and J by 3 bases, with 9 bases between the two germline ends. Germline V gene sequence: CDR1 SGDLS, CDR2 YYNGEE. In nucleotides, the CDR3 is TGTGCCAGCAGCGTAGTACAGGAATACACCGGGGAGCTGTTTTTT. Translated, it gives CASSVVQEYTGELFF.

V and J are TRBV5-4 and TRBJ2-1, with D possibly being TRBD1 or TRBD2 (5 bases each). The germline CDR1 and CDR2 sequences are SGHNT and YYREEE (reference sequence). The CDR3 spans 13 residues. V shed 4 bases and J shed 8 bases, with 13 bases lying between them. The CDR3 here is CASSRDVKYEQFF. The CDR3 region has the DNA TGTGCCAGCAGCAGGGACGTTAAGTATGAGCAGTTCTTC.

In its sample, this clone was seen once. The chain is built from TRBV6-1 and TRBJ2-4, with D perhaps matching TRBD1 (5 bases). The CDR3 length is 13 residues. Germline V CDR1 and CDR2: MNHNS, SASEGT. V was cut by 7 bases and J by 4 bases, with 11 bases left in between. Here the CDR3 DNA reads TGTGCCAGCAACCAGGGTGATAAAAACATTCAGTACTTC. Encoded protein: CASNQGDKNIQYF.

The chain is built from TRBV19 and TRBJ2-2; the D gene is possibly TRBD2 (5 bases). The CDR3 is made up of 16 amino acids. The germline V gene encodes CDR1 LNHDA and CDR2 SQIVND (reference sequence). V was pared by 3 bases and J by 0 bases, with 11 bases between. CDR3 coding DNA: TGTGCCAGTAGTATGGTATTACTAGCGAACACCGGGGAGCTGTTTTTT. Amino acids: CASSMVLLANTGELFF.

This clone was recorded a few times. The chain combines TRBV19 with TRBJ1-5; D not resolved. Looked up from germline, CDR1 is LNHDA and CDR2 is SQIVND (reference sequence). This CDR3 region has 15 residues. Trimming shortened V by 5 bases and J by 7 bases, and 18 bases separated the two germline ends. CDR3 loop: CASSPRENPWQPQHF. The DNA of the CDR3 is TGTGCCAGTAGTCCTCGAGAAAACCCGTGGCAGCCCCAGCATTTT. Combining the CDR3 with reference TRBV19 and TRBJ1-5 gives the whole variable domain DGGITQSPKYLFRKEGQNVTLSCEQNLNHDAMYWYRQDPGQGLRLIYYSQIVNDFQKGDIAEGYSVSREKKESFPLTVTSAQKNPTAFYLCASSPRENPWQPQHFGDGTRLSIL.

This chain uses TRBV5-1 with TRBJ2-7; D unclear. With 0 bases removed from V and 2 bases from J, the gap between germline ends came to 18 bases. Germline V gives CDR1 SGHRS, CDR2 YFSETQ. The CDR3 runs to 17 residues. The CDR3 loop is CASSLAATVTITYEQYF. CDR3 bases: TGCGCCAGCAGCTTGGCCGCTACGGTTACCATCACCTACGAGCAGTACTTC.

There are a few counts of this clone. The V and J genes are TRBV4-3 and TRBJ1-1, with D possibly being TRBD1 (5 bases). The V end lost 0 bases, the J end lost 4 bases, and 15 bases lay between the germline ends. CDR1 is LGHNA and CDR2 is YSLEER in the germline V gene. This CDR3 comprises 16 residues. As DNA, the CDR3 is TGCGCCAGCAGCCAAGATCAACCGAGGAGGGGCACTGAAGCTTTCTTT. This translates into CASSQDQPRRGTEAFF.

The chain links TRBV19 to TRBJ1-2; possible D gene TRBD1, 6 bases. The V gene's germline CDR1 is LNHDA and CDR2 SQIVND (reference sequence). The length of the CDR3 is 15 residues. V lost 6 bases and J 5 bases, leaving 19 bases between the germline ends. CDR3 amino acids: CASRNPGTRGYGYTF. The CDR3 DNA reads as TGTGCCAGTAGAAATCCCGGGACAAGGGGGTATGGCTACACCTTC. The whole variable domain, filled in from reference TRBV19 and TRBJ1-2, reads DGGITQSPKYLFRKEGQNVTLSCEQNLNHDAMYWYRQDPGQGLRLIYYSQIVNDFQKGDIAEGYSVSREKKESFPLTVTSAQKNPTAFYLCASRNPGTRGYGYTFGSGTRLTVV.

This chain uses TRBV2 with TRBJ2-1; no reliable D call. V lost 6 bases to trimming and J lost 2 bases, with 11 bases between them. Germline values: CDR1 SNHLY, CDR2 FYNNEI. The CDR3 runs to 14 residues. CDR3 DNA sequence: TGTGCCAGCAGGATTGCTCTAGCCTACAATGAGCAGTTCTTC. Protein product: CASRIALAYNEQFF. Drawing the rest from reference TRBV2 and TRBJ2-1, the complete variable domain is EPEVTQTPSHQVTQMGQEVILRCVPISNHLYFYWYRQILGQKVEFLVSFYNNEISEKSEIFDDQFSVERPDGSNFTLKIRSTKLEDSAMYFCASRIALAYNEQFFGPGTRLTVL.

The count of this clone is one. The chain recombines TRBV6-5 with TRBJ1-2, with 9 bases lining up with TRBD1. The CDR3 is 13 residues long. The J segment lost 8 bases and the V segment lost 6 bases, leaving 7 bases of the junction unmatched. The germline V gene has CDR1 MNHEY and CDR2 SVGAGI. CDR3 DNA: TGTGCCAGCAGCGCCGGGACAGGGTCCGGCTACACCTTC. This sequence encodes CASSAGTGSGYTF.

This clone was seen a single time. The rearrangement links TRBV2 to TRBJ1-4; the D is unclear. This CDR3 has 14 amino acids. CDR1 SNHLY and CDR2 FYNNEI come from the germline V gene. V was cut by 2 bases and J by 7 bases, with 11 bases left in between. The DNA of the CDR3 is TGTGCCAGCAGTGAAATGCTGGGATTTGAAAAACTGTTTTTT. Translating it yields CASSEMLGFEKLFF.

This chain joins TRBV29-1 and TRBJ2-2; a possible D gene is TRBD1 (5 bases). The germline gives CDR1 SQVTM, CDR2 ANQGSEA. Deletions cut 4 bases from V and 0 bases from J, with 15 bases between. CDR3 length: 16 amino acids. The CDR3 loop reads CSVGGVRAANTGELFF. CDR3 nucleotides: TGCAGCGTTGGTGGAGTCAGGGCGGCGAACACCGGGGAGCTGTTTTTT.

Note on this clone: A much larger clonotype is one base distant, so this may be a read error. The chain combines TRBV5-4 with TRBJ2-7, with no clear D. The CDR3 spans 12 residues. Germline CDR1 reads SGHNT; CDR2 reads YYREEE (reference sequence). CDR3 loop: CASCNRAYEQCF. Here the CDR3 DNA reads TGTGCCAGCTGCAACCGGGCGTACGAGCAGTGCTTC.

The V gene is TRBV2, the J gene TRBJ2-2; TRBD2 might be the D (7 bases). V was trimmed by 6 bases and J by 4 bases, leaving 15 bases between them. The germline CDR1 and CDR2 sequences are SNHLY and FYNNEI. CDR3 length: 15 residues. DNA of the CDR3: TGTGCCAGCAGGAAAACTAGGGGGGGCACCGGGGAGCTGTTTTTT. Protein sequence: CASRKTRGGTGELFF.

This sequence joins TRBV19 and TRBJ2-5; TRBD1 is a possible D gene (5 bases). CDR3 length: 13 residues. With 5 bases removed from V and 2 bases from J, the gap between germline ends came to 9 bases. Germline CDR1 and CDR2: LNHDA and SQIVND (reference sequence). The CDR3 spells CASSWRQQETQYF. The DNA of the CDR3 is TGTGCCAGTAGTTGGCGACAGCAAGAGACCCAGTACTTC. The whole variable domain, filled in from reference TRBV19 and TRBJ2-5, reads DGGITQSPKYLFRKEGQNVTLSCEQNLNHDAMYWYRQDPGQGLRLIYYSQIVNDFQKGDIAEGYSVSREKKESFPLTVTSAQKNPTAFYLCASSWRQQETQYFGPGTRLLVL.

This clone was seen only once. The chain combines TRBV7-2 with TRBJ2-7; D may be TRBD1 (6 bases). Germline V gives CDR1 SGHTA, CDR2 FQGNSA. Trimming shortened V by 3 bases and J by 2 bases, and 14 bases separated the two germline ends. This CDR3 has 15 residues. This chain's CDR3 is CASSLGTHHTYEQYF. The CDR3 DNA sequence: TGTGCCAGCAGCTTGGGGACACATCACACCTACGAGCAGTACTTC. Full variable domain (outside the CDR3, taken from reference TRBV7-2 and TRBJ2-7): GAGVSQSPSNKVTEKGKDVELRCDPISGHTALYWYRQSLGQGLEFLIYFQGNSAPDKSGLPSDRFSAERTGGSVSTLTIQRTQQEDSAVYLCASSLGTHHTYEQYFGPGTRLTVT.

This clone was seen a few times. The chain recombines TRBV10-3 with TRBJ1-3; 7 positions match TRBD1. The CDR3 sequence is 13 residues long. Germline CDR1 ENHRY, CDR2 SYGVKD. V shed 9 bases and J 3 bases; nucleotides not matched to a gene: 5. This chain's CDR3 is CAIRRDSGNTIYF. CDR3 nucleotides: TGTGCCATACGAAGGGACAGTGGAAACACCATATATTTT.

The chain has TRBV7-9 and TRBJ2-7; a possible D gene is TRBD2 (6 bases). Trimming took off 3 bases at V and 11 bases at J, with 17 bases between the two ends. The germline V gene has CDR1 SEHNR and CDR2 FQNEAQ (reference sequence). This CDR3 is built from 13 residues. The CDR3 coding sequence is TGTGCCAGCAGCTTCTCGGGGAGTCCGGGGGAGTACTTC. Translating gives CASSFSGSPGEYF.

The chain links TRBV6-5 to TRBJ1-1; D is unclear. The V end lost 6 bases, the J end lost 6 bases, and 20 bases lay between the germline ends. Looked up from germline, CDR1 is MNHEY and CDR2 is SVGAGI. This CDR3 is 15 amino acids long. The CDR3 DNA reads as TGTGCCAGCAGGGAAAGGGCCGGGGTCGGCGCTGAAGCTTTCTTT. Amino acids: CASRERAGVGAEAFF.

This chain links TRBV29-1 with TRBJ2-7, with D possibly matching TRBD1 (5 bases). The CDR3 spans 10 residues. Looked up from germline, CDR1 is SQVTM and CDR2 is ANQGSEA. The V gene lost 2 bases and the J gene lost 10 bases, with 9 bases spanning the gap. CDR3 protein: CSVEFGAQYF. In DNA form, the CDR3 reads TGCAGCGTTGAATTTGGGGCTCAGTACTTC.

V is TRBV7-3 and J is TRBJ1-6; TRBD1 agrees at 10 bases. The J segment lost 6 bases and the V segment lost 5 bases, leaving 4 bases of the junction unmatched. CDR3 length: 15 amino acids. Germline V gives CDR1 SGHTA, CDR2 FQGTGA. As DNA, the CDR3 is TGTGCCAGCAGCCGAAGACAGGGGGCTAATTCACCCCTCCACTTT. Translation: CASSRRQGANSPLHF.